One T cell receptor beta chain is described in this entry. Its antigen is not known. Tumor samples were obtained before definitive surgery or chemotherapy. The CDR3 has 15 residues. Trimming cost V 2 bases and J 1 base, with 9 bases left between them. Germline lookup yields CDR1 MNHEY and CDR2 SVGAGI. This sample was included in a study of high-grade serous ovarian cancer treatment subgroups. Whole-study context: Mean per sample: around 14,000 reads, about 6,900 unique TCR beta rearrangements.

Overall study results and limits: Repertoire similarity ranged roughly 0.095 to 0.8 between tumors of one patient. Clonal relatedness tracked neoantigen level, and by trend copy number and mutation load.

The repertoire was sequenced with immunoSEQ multiplex PCR; TCRdb's copy has only in-frame clones and lacks some. The data show 25,000 to 30,000 clones, about 81% seen once. The origin of this receptor is a human donor with high-grade serous ovarian cancer. Material for sequencing was tumor tissue. The chain joins TRBV6-5 to TRBJ1-5; maybe TRBD1 (5 bases). The CDR3 bases are TGTGCCAGCAGTTACGGGAAGGGGAGCAATCAGCCCCAGCATTTT. Amino acids: CASSYGKGSNQPQHF.